The 2 T cell receptor beta chains in this list originate from one sample, sequenced in a study of post-analysis software for immune sequencing data. Study outcomes and limitations: In patients, roughly five TRBV segments were more frequent than in controls, with TRBV5-6, TRBV5-1 and TRBV20-1 among them.

Unique molecular identifiers were built into the TCR beta cDNA libraries. TCRdb redid the calling of the PCR reads with MiXCR, one entry per CDR3 protein. The profile shows about 770,000 distinct CDR3 sequences, under 60% of them singletons. Their antigens are not known. The sequenced material came from blood. These receptors originate from a girl aged 5-17 years with multiple sclerosis.

A single count supports this clonotype. The chain employs TRBV13 and TRBJ1-1; D not resolved. Trimming pared 0 bases from V and 4 bases from J, leaving 6 bases between. Germline values: CDR1 PRHDT, CDR2 FYEKMQ (reference sequence). The CDR3 consists of 13 residues. CDR3 residues: CASSLGEVTEAFF. In nucleotides, the CDR3 is TGTGCCAGCAGCTTAGGTGAGGTCACTGAAGCTTTCTTT.

This chain connects TRBV5-1 to TRBJ1-2; a weak D match, TRBD1 (5 bases). This CDR3 is built from 13 residues. Germline CDR1 SGHRS, CDR2 YFSETQ. Trimming cost V 3 bases and J 3 bases, with 9 bases left between them. This CDR3 is CASSSTDDYGYTF. DNA for the CDR3: TGCGCCAGCAGCTCGACAGACGACTATGGCTACACCTTC.